This passage covers 9 T cell receptor beta chains from one sample sequenced in a study of patients and donors after allogeneic stem cell transplantation. TCRdb called the RT-PCR reads again in MiXCR, with one record for every CDR3 protein. Here the sample spans roughly 880,000 distinct CDR3 sequences, about a sixth being singletons. Sequencing input: blood, either unsorted or a sorted T cell fraction (not recorded which). The receptors come from a human donor who was either an allogeneic HSCT recipient or a stem cell or donor lymphocyte infusion donor (not recorded which). It is not recorded whose cells these are; they may come from a transplant donor.

A few counts support this clonotype. The chain joins TRBV5-1 to TRBJ1-2, with a tentative D call TRBD1 (5 bases). The CDR3 is 15 residues long. V lost 3 bases, J lost 2 bases, and 14 bases lay in between. From germline, CDR1 is SGHRS and CDR2 YFSETQ. The DNA for the CDR3 is TGCGCCAGCAGCTCCTATGGACGGGACAACTATGGCTACACCTTC. Translation: CASSSYGRDNYGYTF.

The rearrangement uses TRBV12-3 or TRBV12-4 and TRBJ2-3, with TRBD1 identical over 7 bases. The CDR3 loop spans 14 amino acids. V was pared by 4 bases and J by 2 bases, with 3 bases of the junction left unmatched. The chain's CDR3 is CASSWDSLTDTQYF. In DNA form, the CDR3 reads TGTGCCAGCAGTTGGGACAGCCTCACAGATACGCAGTATTTT.

The V gene is TRBV29-1, the J gene TRBJ1-2; D call uncertain. V was trimmed by 6 bases and J by 4 bases, leaving 12 bases between them. Germline V gene lookup returns CDR1 SQVTM and CDR2 ANQGSEA. The CDR3 runs to 12 residues. CDR3 in amino acids: CSVDGSSYGYTF. CDR3 coding DNA: TGCAGCGTGGACGGATCGTCCTATGGCTACACCTTC.

At least ten counts were recorded for this clonotype. V gene TRBV29-1 combines with J gene TRBJ1-2; TRBD1 agrees at 9 bases. From germline, CDR1 is SQVTM and CDR2 ANQGSEA. The V and J ends lost 4 bases and 4 bases, in that order; junction bases with no gene match: 4. The CDR3 consists of 13 residues. DNA for the CDR3: TGCAGCGTTGGACAGGGGGGTGGCTATGGCTACACCTTC. Its protein is CSVGQGGGYGYTF. Full variable domain (rest looked up from reference TRBV29-1 and TRBJ1-2): SAVISQKPSRDICQRGTSLTIQCQVDSQVTMMFWYRQQPGQSLTLIATANQGSEATYESGFVIDKFPISRPNLTFSTLTVSNMSPEDSSIYLCSVGQGGGYGYTFGSGTRLTVV.

The chain is built from TRBV5-1 and TRBJ2-1; tentative D call: TRBD1 (6 bases). This CDR3 contains 14 residues. Trimming pared 3 bases from V and 7 bases from J, leaving 14 bases between. The germline V gene has CDR1 SGHRS and CDR2 YFSETQ. The CDR3: CASSSLEQGNEQFF. In DNA form, the CDR3 reads TGCGCCAGCAGCTCTTTGGAACAGGGAAATGAGCAGTTCTTC.

This rearrangement joins TRBV5-1 to TRBJ2-2, with 10 positions matching TRBD2. This CDR3 has 16 amino acids. Germline CDR1 reads SGHRS; CDR2 reads YFSETQ. The V segment lost 4 bases and the J segment 6 bases; nucleotides outside the gene matches: 9. As DNA, the CDR3 is TGCGCCAGCAGCCCACTGTCCGGGACTAGCGCCGGGGAGCTGTTTTTT. This sequence encodes CASSPLSGTSAGELFF.

This clonotype was recorded a few times. J is TRBJ1-4 and V is TRBV29-1; 7 bases match TRBD1. This CDR3 spans 12 amino acids. The germline V gene encodes CDR1 SQVTM and CDR2 ANQGSEA. V lost 6 bases to trimming and J lost 4 bases; unmatched junction nucleotides: 2. The CDR3 loop reads CSVQGLNEKLFF. The CDR3 DNA reads as TGCAGCGTACAGGGGCTTAATGAAAAACTGTTTTTT.

The chain is built from TRBV12-3 or TRBV12-4 and TRBJ2-7; D is perhaps TRBD2 (6 bases). This CDR3 has 13 residues. V was pared by 5 bases and J by 4 bases, with 12 bases between. As DNA, the CDR3 is TGTGCCAGCAGTCCGGGGGAGAGGTACGAGCAGTACTTC. It translates to CASSPGERYEQYF.

The V call is TRBV5-1, the J call TRBJ1-2, with a possible D match to TRBD1 (5 bases). Deletions cut 7 bases from V and 7 bases from J, with 20 bases between. Looked up from germline, CDR1 is SGHRS and CDR2 is YFSETQ. There are 14 residues in the CDR3. Here the CDR3 DNA reads TGCGCCAGCGGTTATAGGGATGGGACCGGTGGCTACACCTTC. This encodes CASGYRDGTGGYTF.